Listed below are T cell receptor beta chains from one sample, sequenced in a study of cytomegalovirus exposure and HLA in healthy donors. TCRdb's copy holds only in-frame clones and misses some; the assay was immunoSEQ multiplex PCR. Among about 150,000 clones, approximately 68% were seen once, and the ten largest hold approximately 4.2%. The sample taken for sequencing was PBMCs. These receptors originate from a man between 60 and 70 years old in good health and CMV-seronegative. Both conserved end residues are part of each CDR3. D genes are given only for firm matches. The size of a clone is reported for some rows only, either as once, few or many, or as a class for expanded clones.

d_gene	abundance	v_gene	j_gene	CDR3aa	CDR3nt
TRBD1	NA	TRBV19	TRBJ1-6	CASSIRSGTGENSPLHF	TGTGCCAGTAGTATTAGGTCCGGGACAGGGGAGAATTCACCCCTCCACTTT
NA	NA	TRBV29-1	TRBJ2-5	CSVAAGLEETQYF	TGCAGCGTTGCCGCGGGATTAGAAGAGACCCAGTACTTC
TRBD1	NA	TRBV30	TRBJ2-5	CACTGEETQYF	TGTGCCTGTACAGGGGAAGAGACCCAGTACTTC
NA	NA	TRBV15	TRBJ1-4	CATSREGNRADEKLFF	TGTGCCACCAGCAGAGAAGGGAACAGGGCGGATGAAAAACTGTTTTTT
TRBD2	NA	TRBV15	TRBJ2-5	CATRTSGRGGTQYF	TGTGCCACCCGGACTAGCGGGAGAGGAGGGACCCAGTACTTC
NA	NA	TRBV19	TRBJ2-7	CASSIRDSAGREQYF	TGTGCCAGTAGTATTCGGGACTCTGCTGGACGGGAGCAGTACTTC
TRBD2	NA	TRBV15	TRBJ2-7	CATSPSPPERDPYEQYF	TGTGCCACCAGTCCCTCTCCTCCTGAGCGGGACCCCTACGAGCAGTACTTC
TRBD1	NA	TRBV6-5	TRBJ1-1	CASGQGSEAFF	TGTGCCAGCGGACAGGGTTCTGAAGCTTTCTTT
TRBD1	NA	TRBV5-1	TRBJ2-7	CASTITAGTGAREQYF	TGCGCCAGCACCATAACAGCCGGGACAGGGGCGAGGGAGCAGTACTTC
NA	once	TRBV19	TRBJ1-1	CASSSLTGTTEAFF	TGTGCCAGTAGTTCTCTGACGGGAACCACTGAAGCTTTCTTT
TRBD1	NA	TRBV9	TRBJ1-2	CASSVEEQGVGYTF	TGTGCCAGCAGCGTAGAGGAACAGGGGGTCGGCTACACCTTC
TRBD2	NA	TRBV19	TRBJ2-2	CASTPGLAGDKTGELFF	TGTGCCAGTACTCCGGGACTAGCGGGAGATAAGACCGGGGAGCTGTTTTTT
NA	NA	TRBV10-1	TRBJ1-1	CASSDHRSGGAFF	TGCGCCAGCAGTGACCACCGGAGCGGTGGGGCTTTCTTT
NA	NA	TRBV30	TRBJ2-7	CAWSVRYEQYF	TGTGCCTGGAGTGTCAGGTACGAGCAGTACTTC
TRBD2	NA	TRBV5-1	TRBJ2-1	CASSNMGLAGDRNNEQFF	TGCGCCAGCAGCAACATGGGACTAGCGGGAGATAGAAACAATGAGCAGTTCTTC
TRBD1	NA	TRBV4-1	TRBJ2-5	CASSPVRDSQETQYF	TGCGCCAGCAGCCCTGTCCGGGACAGTCAAGAGACCCAGTACTTC
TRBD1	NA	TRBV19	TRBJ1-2	CASSIDLGGQTYGYTF	TGTGCCAGTAGTATAGATCTTGGGGGACAGACCTATGGCTACACCTTC
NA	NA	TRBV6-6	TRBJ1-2	CASSSAGTGDGYTF	TGTGCCAGCAGCTCCGCCGGGACTGGAGATGGCTACACCTTC
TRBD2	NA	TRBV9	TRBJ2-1	CASSVGLAGVGRGNEQFF	TGTGCCAGCAGCGTAGGTCTAGCGGGAGTTGGGAGGGGGAATGAGCAGTTCTTC
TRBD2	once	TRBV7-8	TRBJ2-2	CASSLGGGGNTGELFF	TGTGCCAGCAGCTTAGGTGGCGGGGGGAACACCGGGGAGCTGTTTTTT
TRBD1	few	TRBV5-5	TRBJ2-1	CASSLRSGTGIPNESEQFF	TGTGCCAGCAGTTTACGATCCGGGACAGGGATCCCCAACGAGAGTGAGCAGTTCTTC
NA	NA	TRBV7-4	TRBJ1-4	CASPWARYEKLFF	TGTGCCAGCCCGTGGGCAAGGTATGAAAAACTGTTTTTT